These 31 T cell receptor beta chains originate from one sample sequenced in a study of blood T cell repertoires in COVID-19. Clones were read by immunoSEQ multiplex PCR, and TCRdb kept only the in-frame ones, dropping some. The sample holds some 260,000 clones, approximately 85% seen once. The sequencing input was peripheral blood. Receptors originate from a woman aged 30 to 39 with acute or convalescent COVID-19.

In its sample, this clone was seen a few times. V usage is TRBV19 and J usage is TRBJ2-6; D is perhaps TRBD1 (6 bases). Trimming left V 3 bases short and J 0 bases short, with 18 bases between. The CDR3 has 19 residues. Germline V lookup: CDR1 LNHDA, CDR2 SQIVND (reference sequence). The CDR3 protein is CASSIGIRGTLSGANVLTF. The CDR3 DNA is TGTGCCAGTAGTATCGGAATCCGTGGGACACTCTCTGGGGCCAACGTCCTGACTTTC.

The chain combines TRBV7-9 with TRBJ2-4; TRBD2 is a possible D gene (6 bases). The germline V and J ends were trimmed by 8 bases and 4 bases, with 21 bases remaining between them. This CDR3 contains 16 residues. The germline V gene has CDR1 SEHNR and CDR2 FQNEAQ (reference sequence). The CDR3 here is CASESPPKGTKNIQYF. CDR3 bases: TGTGCCAGCGAAAGTCCCCCGAAAGGGACTAAAAACATTCAGTACTTC. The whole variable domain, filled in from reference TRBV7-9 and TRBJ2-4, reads DTGVSQNPRHKITKRGQNVTFRCDPISEHNRLYWYRQTLGQGPEFLTYFQNEAQLEKSRLLSDRFSAERPKGSFSTLEIQRTEQGDSAMYLCASESPPKGTKNIQYFGAGTRLSVL.

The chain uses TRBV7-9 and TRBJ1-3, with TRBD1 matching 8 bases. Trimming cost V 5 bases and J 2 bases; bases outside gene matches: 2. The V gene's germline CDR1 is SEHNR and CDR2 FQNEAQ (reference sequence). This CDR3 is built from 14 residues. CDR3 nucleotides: TGTGCCAGCAGCCCGACAGGGGCTGGAAACACCATATATTTT. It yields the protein CASSPTGAGNTIYF.

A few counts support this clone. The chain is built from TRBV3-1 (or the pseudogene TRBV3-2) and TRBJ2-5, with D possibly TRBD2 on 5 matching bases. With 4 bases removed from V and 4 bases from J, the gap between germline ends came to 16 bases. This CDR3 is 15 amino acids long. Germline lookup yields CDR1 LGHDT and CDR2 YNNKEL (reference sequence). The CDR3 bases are TGTGCCAGCAGCCCCCGGGAAGGTCCGGGAGAGACCCAGTACTTC. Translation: CASSPREGPGETQYF.

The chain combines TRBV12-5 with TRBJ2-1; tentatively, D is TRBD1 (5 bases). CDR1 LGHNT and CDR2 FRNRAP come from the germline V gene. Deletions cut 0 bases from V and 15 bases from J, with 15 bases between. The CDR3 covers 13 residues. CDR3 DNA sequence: TGTGCTAGTGGTTTGGTTCAGGGTTGGAGTTCGTTCTTC. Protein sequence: CASGLVQGWSSFF.

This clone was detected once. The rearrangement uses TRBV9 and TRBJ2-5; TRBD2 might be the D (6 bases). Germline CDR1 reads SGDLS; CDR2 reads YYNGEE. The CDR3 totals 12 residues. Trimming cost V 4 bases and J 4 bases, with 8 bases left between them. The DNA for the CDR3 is TGTGCCAGCAGCAGGGGAGGAGAGACCCAGTACTTC. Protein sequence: CASSRGGETQYF.

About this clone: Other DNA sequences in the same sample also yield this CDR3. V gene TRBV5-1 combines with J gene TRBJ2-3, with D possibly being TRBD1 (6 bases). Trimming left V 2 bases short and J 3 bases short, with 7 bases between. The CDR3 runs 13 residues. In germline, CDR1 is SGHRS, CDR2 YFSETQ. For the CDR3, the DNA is TGCGCCAGCAGCTTAACAGGGACAGATACGCAGTATTTT. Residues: CASSLTGTDTQYF.

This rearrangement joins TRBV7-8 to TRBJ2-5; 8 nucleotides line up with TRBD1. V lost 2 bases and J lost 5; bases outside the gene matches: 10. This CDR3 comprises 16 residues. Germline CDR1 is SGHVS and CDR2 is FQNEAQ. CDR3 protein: CASSLRPGQVWETQYF. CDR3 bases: TGTGCCAGCAGCTTAAGGCCGGGACAGGTCTGGGAGACCCAGTACTTC.

In DNA, the CDR3 is TGTGCCAGCAGCAAAGATAATAAGGGGGCGATTTCCTACGAGCAGTACTTC. It is translated as CASSKDNKGAISYEQYF. J is TRBJ2-7 and V is TRBV21-1; the DNA was not compared with TRBD1, the D call given in the table. TRBV21-1 is a known pseudogene. The CDR3 is 17 residues long.

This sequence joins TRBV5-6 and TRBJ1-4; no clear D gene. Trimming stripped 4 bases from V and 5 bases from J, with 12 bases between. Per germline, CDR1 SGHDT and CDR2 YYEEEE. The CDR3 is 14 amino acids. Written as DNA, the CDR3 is TGTGCCAGCAGCATAATCGCGGGGAATGAAAAACTGTTTTTT. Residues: CASSIIAGNEKLFF.

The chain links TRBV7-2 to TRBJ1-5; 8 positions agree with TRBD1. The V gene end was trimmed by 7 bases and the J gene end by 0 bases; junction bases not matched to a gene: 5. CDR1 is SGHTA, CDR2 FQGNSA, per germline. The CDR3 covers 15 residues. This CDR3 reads CASNYRGNSNQPQHF. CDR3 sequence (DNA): TGTGCCAGCAACTACAGGGGGAATAGCAATCAGCCCCAGCATTTT.

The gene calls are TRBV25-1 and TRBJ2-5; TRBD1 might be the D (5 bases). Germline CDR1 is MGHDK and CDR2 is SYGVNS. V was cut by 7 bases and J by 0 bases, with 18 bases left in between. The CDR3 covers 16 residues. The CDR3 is CASMTLDTPNQETQYF. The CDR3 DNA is TGTGCCAGCATGACATTGGACACGCCAAACCAAGAGACCCAGTACTTC. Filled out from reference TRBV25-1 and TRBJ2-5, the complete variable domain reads EADIYQTPRYLVIGTGKKITLECSQTMGHDKMYWYQQDPGMELHLIHYSYGVNSTEKGDLSSESTVSRIRTEHFPLTLESARPSHTSQYLCASMTLDTPNQETQYFGPGTRLLVL.

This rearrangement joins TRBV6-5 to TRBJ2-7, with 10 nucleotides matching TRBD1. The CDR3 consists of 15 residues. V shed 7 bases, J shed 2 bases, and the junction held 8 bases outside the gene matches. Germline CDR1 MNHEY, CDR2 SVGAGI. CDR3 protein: CASISTGGPTYEQYF. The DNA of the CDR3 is TGTGCCAGCATCTCGACAGGGGGCCCGACCTACGAGCAGTACTTC.

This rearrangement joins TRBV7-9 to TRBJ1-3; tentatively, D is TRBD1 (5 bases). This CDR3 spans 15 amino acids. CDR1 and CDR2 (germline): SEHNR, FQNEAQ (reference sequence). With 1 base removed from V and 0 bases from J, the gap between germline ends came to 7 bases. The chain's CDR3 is CASSLVRGSGNTIYF. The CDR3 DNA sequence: TGTGCCAGCAGCTTAGTAAGGGGCTCTGGAAACACCATATATTTT.

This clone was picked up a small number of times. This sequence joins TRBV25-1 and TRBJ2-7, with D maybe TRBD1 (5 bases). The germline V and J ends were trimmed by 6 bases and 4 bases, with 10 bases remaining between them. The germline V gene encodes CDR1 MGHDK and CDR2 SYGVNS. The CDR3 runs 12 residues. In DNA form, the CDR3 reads TGTGCCAGCAGAAGGGGTGTATACGAGCAGTACTTC. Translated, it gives CASRRGVYEQYF.

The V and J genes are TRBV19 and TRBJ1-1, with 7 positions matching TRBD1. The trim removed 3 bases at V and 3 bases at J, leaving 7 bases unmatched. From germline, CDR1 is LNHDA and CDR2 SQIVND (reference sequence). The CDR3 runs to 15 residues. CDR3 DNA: TGTGCCAGTAGTATCATAAGTCAGGGGGACACTGAAGCTTTCTTT. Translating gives CASSIISQGDTEAFF.

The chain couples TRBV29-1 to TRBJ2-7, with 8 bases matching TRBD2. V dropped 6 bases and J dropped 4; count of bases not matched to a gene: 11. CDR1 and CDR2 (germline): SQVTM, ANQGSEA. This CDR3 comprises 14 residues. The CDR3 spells CSVGVGTSFYEQYF. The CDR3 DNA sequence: TGCAGCGTGGGGGTAGGGACTAGTTTTTACGAGCAGTACTTC.

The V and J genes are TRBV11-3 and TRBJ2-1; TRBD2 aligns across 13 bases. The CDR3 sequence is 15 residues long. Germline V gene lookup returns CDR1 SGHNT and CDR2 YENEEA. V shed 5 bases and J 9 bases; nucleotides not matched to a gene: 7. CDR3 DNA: TGTGCCAGCAGCGGCAGGACTAGCGGGAGAGGTGAGCAGTTCTTC. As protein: CASSGRTSGRGEQFF.

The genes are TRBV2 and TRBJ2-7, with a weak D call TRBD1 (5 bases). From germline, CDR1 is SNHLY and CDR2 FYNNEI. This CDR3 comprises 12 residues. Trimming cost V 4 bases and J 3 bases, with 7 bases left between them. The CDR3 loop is CASSADSYEQYF. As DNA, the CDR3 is TGTGCCAGCAGTGCTGACAGCTACGAGCAGTACTTC.

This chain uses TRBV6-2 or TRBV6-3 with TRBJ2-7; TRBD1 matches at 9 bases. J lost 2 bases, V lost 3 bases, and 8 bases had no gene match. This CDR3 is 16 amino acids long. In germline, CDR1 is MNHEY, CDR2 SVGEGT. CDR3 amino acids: CASSYPPQGAPYEQYF. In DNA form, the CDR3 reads TGTGCCAGCAGTTATCCCCCACAGGGGGCCCCCTACGAGCAGTACTTC.

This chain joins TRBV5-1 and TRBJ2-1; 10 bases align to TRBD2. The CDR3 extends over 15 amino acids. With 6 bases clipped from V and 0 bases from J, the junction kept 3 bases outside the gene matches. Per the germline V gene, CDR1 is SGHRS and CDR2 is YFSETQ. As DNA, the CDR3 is TGCGCCAGCAACCCTAGCGGGGGCTCCTACAATGAGCAGTTCTTC. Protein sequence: CASNPSGGSYNEQFF.

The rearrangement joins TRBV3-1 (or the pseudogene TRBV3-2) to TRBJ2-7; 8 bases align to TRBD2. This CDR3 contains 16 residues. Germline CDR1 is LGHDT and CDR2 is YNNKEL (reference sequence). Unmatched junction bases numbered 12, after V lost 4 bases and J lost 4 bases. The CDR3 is CASSLLGLAGAYEQYF. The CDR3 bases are TGTGCCAGCAGCCTACTCGGCCTAGCGGGTGCTTACGAGCAGTACTTC.

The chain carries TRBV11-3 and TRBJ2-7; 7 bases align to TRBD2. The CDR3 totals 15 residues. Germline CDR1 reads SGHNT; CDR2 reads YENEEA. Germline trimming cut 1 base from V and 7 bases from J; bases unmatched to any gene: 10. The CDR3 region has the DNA TGTGCCAGCAGCTTAGTCCTAGCGGTCGTCGAGGAGCAGTACTTC. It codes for CASSLVLAVVEEQYF.

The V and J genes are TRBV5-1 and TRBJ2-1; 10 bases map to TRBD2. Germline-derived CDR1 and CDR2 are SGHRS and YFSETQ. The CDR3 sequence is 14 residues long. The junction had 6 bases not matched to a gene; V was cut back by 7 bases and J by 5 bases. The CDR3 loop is CASSGGLANNEQFF. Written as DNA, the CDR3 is TGCGCCAGCTCAGGGGGACTAGCGAACAATGAGCAGTTCTTC. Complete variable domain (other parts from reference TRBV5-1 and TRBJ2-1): KAGVTQTPRYLIKTRGQQVTLSCSPISGHRSVSWYQQTPGQGLQFLFEYFSETQRNKGNFPGRFSGRQFSNSRSEMNVSTLELGDSALYLCASSGGLANNEQFFGPGTRLTVL.

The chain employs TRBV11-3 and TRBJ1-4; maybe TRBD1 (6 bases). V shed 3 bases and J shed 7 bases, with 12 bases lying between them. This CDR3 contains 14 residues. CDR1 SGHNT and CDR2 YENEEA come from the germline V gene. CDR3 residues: CASSLPGQGEKLFF. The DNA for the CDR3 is TGTGCCAGCAGCTTGCCGGGACAAGGTGAAAAACTGTTTTTT.

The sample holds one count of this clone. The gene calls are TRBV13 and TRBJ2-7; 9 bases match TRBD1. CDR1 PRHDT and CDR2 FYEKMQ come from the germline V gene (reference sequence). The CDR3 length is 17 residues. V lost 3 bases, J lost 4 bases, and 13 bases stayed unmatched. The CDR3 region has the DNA TGTGCCAGCAGCTTCGGGACAGGGTCTGTCGTGGGTTACGAGCAGTACTTC. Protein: CASSFGTGSVVGYEQYF. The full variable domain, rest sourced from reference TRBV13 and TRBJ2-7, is AAGVIQSPRHLIKEKRETATLKCYPIPRHDTVYWYQQGPGQDPQFLISFYEKMQSDKGSIPDRFSAQQFSDYHSELNMSSLELGDSALYFCASSFGTGSVVGYEQYFGPGTRLTVT.

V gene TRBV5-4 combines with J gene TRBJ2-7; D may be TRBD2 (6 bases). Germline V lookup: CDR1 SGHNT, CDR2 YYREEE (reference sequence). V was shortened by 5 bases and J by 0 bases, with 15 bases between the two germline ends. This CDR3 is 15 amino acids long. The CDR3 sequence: CASSSLAAYSYEQYF. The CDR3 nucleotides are TGTGCCAGCAGTTCCTTAGCGGCCTACTCCTACGAGCAGTACTTC.

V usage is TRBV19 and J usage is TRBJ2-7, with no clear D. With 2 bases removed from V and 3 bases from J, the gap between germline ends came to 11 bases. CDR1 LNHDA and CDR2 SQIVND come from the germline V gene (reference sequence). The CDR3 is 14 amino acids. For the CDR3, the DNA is TGTGCCAGTAGTATAAGTGGGCAGCACTACGAGCAGTACTTC. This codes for CASSISGQHYEQYF.

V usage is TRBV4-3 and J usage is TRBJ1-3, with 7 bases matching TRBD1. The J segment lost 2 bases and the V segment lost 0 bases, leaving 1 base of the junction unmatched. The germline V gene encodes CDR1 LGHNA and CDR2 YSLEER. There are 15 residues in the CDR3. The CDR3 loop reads CASSQDRGPGNTIYF. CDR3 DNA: TGCGCCAGCAGCCAAGATAGGGGGCCTGGAAACACCATATATTTT.

The CDR3 DNA reads TGTGCCAGCAGTTTAGGGGACAGGCAAAACACTGAAGCTTTCTTT. Translation: CASSLGDRQNTEAFF. V is TRBV28 and J is TRBJ1-1; 8 bases match TRBD1. The J segment lost 2 bases and the V segment lost 2 bases, leaving 4 bases of the junction unmatched. The CDR3 is made up of 15 amino acids. Germline V gene lookup returns CDR1 MDHEN and CDR2 SYDVKM.

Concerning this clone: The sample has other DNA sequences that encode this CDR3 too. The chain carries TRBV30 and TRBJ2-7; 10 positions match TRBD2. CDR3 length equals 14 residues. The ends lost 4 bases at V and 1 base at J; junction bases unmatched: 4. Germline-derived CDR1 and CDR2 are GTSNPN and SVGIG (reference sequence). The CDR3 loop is CAWTGLAPSYEQYF. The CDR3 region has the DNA TGTGCCTGGACGGGACTAGCGCCATCCTACGAGCAGTACTTC.